One sample yielded the 26 T cell receptor beta chains listed below, sequenced in a study of breast tumors, draining lymph nodes, adjacent tissues. Each CDR3 protein is one row after TCRdb ran MiXCR on the multiplex PCR reads. There are about 47,000 distinct CDR3 sequences in the sample; about 21% occur only once, and 7.5% to 9.5% lies in the top ten. The sequenced material came from breast tumor tissue. The receptors were sampled from a female donor with breast cancer. Some clones in this sample may be carry-over from other donors' samples.

Many counts were recorded for this clonotype. The chain recombines TRBV6-5 with TRBJ2-2; a weak D match, TRBD1 (6 bases). In germline, CDR1 is MNHEY, CDR2 SVGAGI. V was shortened by 6 bases and J by 9 bases, with 14 bases between the two germline ends. The CDR3 extends over 13 amino acids. In DNA, the CDR3 is TGTGCCAGCAGCGTTGGCGGACAGTGGGAGCTGTTTTTT. This gives the protein CASSVGGQWELFF.

Ten or more counts support this clonotype. The chain couples TRBV2 to TRBJ2-7; 8 bases align to TRBD1. V lost 8 bases and J lost 3; bases outside the gene matches: 3. This CDR3 is 12 amino acids long. Germline CDR1 is SNHLY and CDR2 is FYNNEI. CDR3 residues: CASSGGLYEQYF. In nucleotides, the CDR3 is TGTGCCAGCTCAGGGGGCCTCTACGAGCAGTACTTC.

This clonotype has only a few counts. The chain employs TRBV7-8 and TRBJ2-5; TRBD2 might be the D (6 bases). V was clipped by 5 bases and J by 1 base, with 11 bases between them. Germline values: CDR1 SGHVS, CDR2 FQNEAQ. CDR3 length: 14 residues. CDR3 amino acids: CASSRGTLQETQYF. The DNA of the CDR3 is TGTGCCAGCAGCCGGGGGACCCTCCAAGAGACCCAGTACTTC.

This chain connects TRBV27 to TRBJ1-2; TRBD1 aligns across 7 bases. The CDR3 runs 17 residues. J lost 8 bases, V lost 5 bases, and 20 bases had no gene match. From germline, CDR1 is MNHEY and CDR2 SMNVEV (reference sequence). CDR3 sequence reads: CASSHTGVAPLLEGYTF. DNA for the CDR3: TGTGCCAGCAGTCACACAGGGGTGGCCCCTCTTTTGGAGGGCTACACCTTC.

This clonotype was observed many times. The chain uses TRBV11-2 and TRBJ2-7; D is perhaps TRBD1 (6 bases). Trimming took 3 bases from V and 2 from J, leaving 11 bases between them. In germline, CDR1 is SGHAT, CDR2 FQNNGV. This CDR3 spans 14 amino acids. The CDR3 DNA follows: TGTGCCAGCAGCTTGGACAGATTGGCCTACGAGCAGTACTTC. Protein: CASSLDRLAYEQYF.

Ten or more counts support this clonotype. The chain combines TRBV5-6 with TRBJ2-7; 11 bases are a match to TRBD2. Germline assignment: CDR1 SGHDT and CDR2 YYEEEE. The V and J ends lost 0 bases and 3 bases, in that order; junction bases with no gene match: 2. This CDR3 contains 15 residues. In nucleotides, the CDR3 is TGTGCCAGCAGCTTGGCAACTAGCGGGGGCTACGAGCAGTACTTC. This sequence encodes CASSLATSGGYEQYF.

This clonotype was counted many times. The chain links TRBV30 to TRBJ1-6, with D possibly being TRBD1 (6 bases). Trimming took off 2 bases at V and 10 bases at J, with 9 bases between the two ends. Looked up from germline, CDR1 is GTSNPN and CDR2 is SVGIG (reference sequence). The CDR3 has 12 amino acids. Here the CDR3 reads CAWSTGGSPLHF. In nucleotides, the CDR3 is TGTGCCTGGAGTACTGGGGGCTCACCCCTCCACTTT.

This clonotype has ten or more counts. The chain links TRBV6-6 to TRBJ1-2; 7 bases map to TRBD1. V lost 2 bases to trimming and J lost 7 bases; unmatched junction nucleotides: 7. The CDR3 has 14 residues. Germline V CDR1 and CDR2: MNHNY, SVGAGI (reference sequence). Here the CDR3 DNA reads TGTGCCAGCAGTTACAGTACAGGGGAGGGTGGCTACACCTTC. Residues: CASSYSTGEGGYTF.

This sequence joins TRBV4-1 and TRBJ2-2; D unclear. Germline loops: CDR1 MGHRA, CDR2 YSYEKL. The CDR3 contains 13 residues. V was trimmed by 3 bases and J by 5 bases, leaving 7 bases between them. The CDR3 nucleotides are TGCGCCAGCAGCCATCCCTCTACCGGGGAGCTGTTTTTT. Residues: CASSHPSTGELFF.

This clonotype was picked up many times. The chain joins TRBV6-5 to TRBJ1-6, with 8 bases identical to TRBD1. Germline V lookup: CDR1 MNHEY, CDR2 SVGAGI. Trimming removed 6 bases from V and 10 bases from J; junction bases left unmatched: 11. The length of the CDR3 is 15 residues. DNA for the CDR3: TGTGCCAGCAGGCGCAGGGGACAGGTTTGGTCACCCCTCCACTTT. It encodes CASRRRGQVWSPLHF.

This chain joins TRBV28 and TRBJ1-4; no definite D call. This CDR3 has 16 residues. CDR1 is MDHEN and CDR2 is SYDVKM in the germline V gene. Trimming stripped 4 bases from V and 0 bases from J, with 12 bases between. This CDR3 reads CASSSYQVSTNEKLFF. DNA of the CDR3: TGTGCCAGCAGTTCCTATCAAGTATCAACTAATGAAAAACTGTTTTTT.

This clonotype was found many times. The V gene is TRBV12-3 or TRBV12-4, the J gene TRBJ2-5; 7 bases map to TRBD2. The CDR3 extends over 14 amino acids. V shed 4 bases and J 5 bases; nucleotides not matched to a gene: 7. The DNA for the CDR3 is TGTGCCAGCAGTTCTAGCGGAGGGACGGAGACCCAGTACTTC. Residues: CASSSSGGTETQYF.

This CDR3 reads CASSIKGNEQFF. Here the CDR3 DNA reads TGTGCCAGTAGTATTAAGGGTAATGAGCAGTTCTTC. This chain connects TRBV19 to TRBJ2-1, with D uncertain. The CDR3 consists of 12 residues. The ends were cut back, 3 bases at V and 7 bases at J, with 7 bases in the middle. CDR1 is LNHDA, CDR2 SQIVND, per germline (reference sequence).

This clonotype is medium-sized by share. The chain has TRBV14 and TRBJ1-5; D unresolved. Deletions cut 5 bases from V and 1 base from J, with 9 bases between. The CDR3 contains 14 residues. Looked up from germline, CDR1 is SGHDN and CDR2 is FVKESK. CDR3 loop: CASSGPNSNQPQHF. The CDR3 DNA reads TGTGCCAGCAGCGGGCCGAACAGCAATCAGCCCCAGCATTTT.

Ten or more counts support this clonotype. CDR3 sequence: CASSERRKGETQYF. CDR3 nucleotides: TGTGCCAGCAGTGAAAGGCGAAAAGGGGAGACCCAGTACTTC. The chain carries TRBV2 and TRBJ2-5; unclear D gene. Germline V lookup: CDR1 SNHLY, CDR2 FYNNEI. The ends were cut back, 2 bases at V and 5 bases at J, with 12 bases in the middle. The CDR3 is 14 amino acids.

In its sample, this clonotype was seen many times. The rearrangement uses TRBV12-3 or TRBV12-4 and TRBJ2-2; D is undetermined. Trimming removed 5 bases at V and 5 bases at J, with 12 bases between. This CDR3 comprises 14 residues. In DNA form, the CDR3 reads TGTGCCAGCAGTAGAGGTTCCCGAACCGGGGAGCTGTTTTTT. It yields the protein CASSRGSRTGELFF.

The table lists this clonotype with many counts. This chain uses TRBV2 with TRBJ2-6, with D tentatively TRBD1 or TRBD2 (5 bases each). CDR1 SNHLY and CDR2 FYNNEI come from the germline V gene. The CDR3 runs to 14 residues. Trimming stripped 5 bases from V and 5 bases from J, with 10 bases between. CDR3 loop: CASSQGPWANVLTF. The DNA for the CDR3 is TGTGCCAGCAGTCAGGGACCCTGGGCCAACGTCCTGACTTTC.

This clonotype was seen ten or more times. The chain carries TRBV20-1 and TRBJ2-7, with D possibly TRBD2 on 6 matching bases. Per the germline V gene, CDR1 is DFQATT and CDR2 is SNEGSKA (reference sequence). Trimming removed 3 bases from V and 2 bases from J, with 14 bases in between. CDR3 length: 14 residues. The CDR3 nucleotides are TGCAGTGCTAGCCAGACTAGTGCCACCTACGAGCAGTACTTC. This translates into CSASQTSATYEQYF.

As for this clonotype: A much larger clone lies one base from this, so it may be a read error. The chain uses TRBV7-9 and TRBJ2-1, with TRBD2 matching 9 bases. The CDR3 length is 16 residues. Germline V gene sequence: CDR1 SEHNR, CDR2 FQNEAQ (reference sequence). This CDR3 is CASSDPTSGPYNEQSF. DNA for the CDR3: TGTGCCAGCAGCGACCCGACTAGCGGCCCTTACAATGAGCAGTCCTTC.

The rearrangement links TRBV10-3 to TRBJ2-2; 9 bases line up with TRBD1. V was clipped by 6 bases and J by 0 bases; unmatched bases: 5. Germline CDR1 ENHRY, CDR2 SYGVKD. The CDR3 loop spans 16 amino acids. DNA for the CDR3: TGTGCCATCAGCGCGAGGACAGGGGCGAACACCGGGGAGCTGTTTTTT. Its translation: CAISARTGANTGELFF.

The chain employs TRBV6-5 and TRBJ2-3, with TRBD2 identical over 7 bases. Germline assignment: CDR1 MNHEY and CDR2 SVGAGI. Trimming cost V 6 bases and J 0 bases; bases outside gene matches: 9. The CDR3 consists of 16 residues. The CDR3 region is CASRKSLASSTDTQYF. CDR3 nucleotides: TGTGCCAGCAGGAAGTCACTAGCGAGTAGCACAGATACGCAGTATTTT.

In its sample, this clonotype was seen many times. The rearrangement uses TRBV19 and TRBJ1-2, with D tentatively TRBD1 (5 bases). Looked up from germline, CDR1 is LNHDA and CDR2 is SQIVND (reference sequence). V lost 6 bases and J lost 4, with 18 bases in between. This CDR3 region has 15 residues. The CDR3 here is CASRPTGDLIYGYTF. CDR3 nucleotide sequence: TGTGCCAGTAGACCTACAGGAGACCTTATCTATGGCTACACCTTC.

This clonotype was seen a few times. One base away lies a much larger clone, so this may be a sequencing read error. V and J are TRBV7-9 and TRBJ2-7; D is undetermined. Trimming took off 8 bases at V and 2 bases at J, with 13 bases between the two ends. Germline values: CDR1 SEHNR, CDR2 FQNEAQ (reference sequence). CDR3 length: 13 amino acids. Written as DNA, the CDR3 is TGTGCCAGCGGTCCGCTCAGAACCTACGAGCAGTACTTC. It yields the protein CASGPLRTYEQYF.

This clonotype has ten or more counts. The genes are TRBV6-2 or TRBV6-3 and TRBJ1-5, with D possibly TRBD1 on 5 matching bases. Germline V gene data show CDR1 as MNHEY and CDR2 as SVGEGT. Between the trimmed V and J ends, which lost 5 bases and 4 bases, there was a span of 12 bases. The CDR3 covers 14 residues. As DNA, the CDR3 is TGTGCCAGCAGTCGACAGATAGAGAATCAGCCCCAGCATTTT. This translates into CASSRQIENQPQHF.

This clonotype has ten or more counts. The chain carries TRBV6-5 and TRBJ1-5; perhaps TRBD1 as D (6 bases). Trimming shortened V by 6 bases and J by 6 bases, and 12 bases separated the two germline ends. The germline CDR1 and CDR2 sequences are MNHEY and SVGAGI. CDR3 length equals 13 residues. This CDR3 reads CASSQQGGQPQHF. DNA for the CDR3: TGTGCCAGCAGCCAACAGGGTGGTCAGCCCCAGCATTTT.

This clonotype was seen ten or more times. This sequence joins TRBV5-1 and TRBJ2-3; the match to TRBD2 covers 10 bases. CDR1 and CDR2 (germline): SGHRS, YFSETQ. The CDR3 sequence is 17 residues long. V shed 1 base, J shed 4 bases, and the junction held 9 bases outside the gene matches. CDR3 nucleotides: TGCGCCAGCAGCTTGATGGCTAGCGGGAGCGTGCCAGATACGCAGTATTTT. Translating gives CASSLMASGSVPDTQYF.